This record covers a single T cell receptor beta chain. This clone was seen once. Its antigen is unknown. It has no much larger one-base neighbor in the sample; base qualities were not kept. These data originate in a study of cytomegalovirus exposure and HLA in healthy donors (dated by TCRdb to about 2017). A note on the overall study: A later analysis indicated that the 100 to 150 validation repertoires were generated on the platform also employed for the 700 or so repertoires of the first cohort. The study combined high-throughput TCR immunosequencing, statistical association of individual TCRs with disease status, and machine learning to predict cytomegalovirus infection status. The study was designed to test whether signatures of past pathogen exposure could be identified by cataloging public T cell receptors. Besides the first cohort of 500 to 700 subjects, a separate validation cohort made up of 95 to 150 different subjects was used.

Separate from the approximately 690-subject first cohort, the validation cohort of roughly 130 subjects was the group to which the donors belonged. Library prep was done by the immunoSEQ multiplex PCR assay. On the authors' methods: To diagnose cytomegalovirus status from the catalog of TCR beta chain sequences, a statistical classification framework was built. Not all clones reach the TCRdb copy of this immuneACCESS table, which keeps in-frame sequences only. Checked studies attribute under half of the gap to unresolved V genes and leave the rest unexplained. V and J calls plus clone size are reproduced from that table; the DNA served to infer D and trimming. The sample contains about 110,000 clones, 88% of them found a single time. The top ten constitute less than 2% of the sample. The investigation overall reported the following: The classifier was reported to diagnose cytomegalovirus status with high specificity and sensitivity in both the original cohort and the validation cohort. All 120 or so repertoires were used to score co-occurrence in the validation cohort in a later analysis, because that analysis had no HLA typing for the cohort. While some public TCRs were present in many individuals, most TCR sequences turned up only very rarely across donors. Three of the identified cytomegalovirus-associated TCR beta chains were confirmed in vitro to be specific for cytomegalovirus antigens. Of the cluster scores, roughly 95% were above 0 in a later analysis, which found that TCRs clustered in the first cohort also tended to co-occur in the approximately 110 validation repertoires. The authors suggested that the approach could potentially be extended to other disease states and immunological phenotypes. The study gave a list of 150 to 200 TCR beta chains associated with cytomegalovirus.

The CDR3 goes from the cysteine to the phenylalanine over 15 residues. The sequence is cut down to CDR3 DNA, 45 bases in frame from base 1. CDR1 LNHDA and CDR2 SQIVND were looked up in the germline V gene (reference sequence). V is trimmed back by 6 bases and J by 9 bases, and the junction contains 9 bases that no gene match accounts for. Recombination joined TRBV19 with TRBJ1-6, and TRBD1 aligns with 9 junction nucleotides. The sequence came from a woman under 30 in good health and CMV-seropositive. Sample: PBMCs. The sequence in DNA is TGTGCCAGTAGCTTGGGGACAGGGAGAGCTTCACCCCTCCACTTT. Translation gives CASSLGTGRASPLHF.